These T cell receptor beta chains were read from a single sample in a study of blood T cell repertoires in COVID-19. Repertoires were generated with immunoSEQ multiplex PCR, while TCRdb's copy carries only in-frame clones and drops some. Of some 200,000 clones listed, around 82% are singletons. The sample comprised PBMCs or T cells enriched from blood (not recorded which). These receptor sequences come from a woman aged 55-69 years with acute COVID-19. CDR3s include the opening cysteine and the closing phenylalanine or tryptophan. The D gene is left open where the match is weak. Where a row states a size, it is once, few, many or the class of an expanded clone; other rows omit it.

>.|TRBV4-3|19|TRBJ2-2|once
TGCGCCAGCAGCCAACACACGGCGGCGGGCGGGCTCAACACCGGGGAGCTGTTTTTT
CASSQHTAAGGLNTGELFF
>TRBD2|TRBV6-4|15|TRBJ2-3|.
TGTGCCAGCAGTGAAAACGCGGGAGCTTGGTATACGCAGTATTTT
CASSENAGAWYTQYF
>.|TRBV6-6|11|TRBJ1-4|.
TGTGCCAGCAGCCCGACGGGTGAACTGTTTTTT
CASSPTGELFF
>.|TRBV6-2/TRBV6-3|13|TRBJ2-1|.
TGTGCCAGCAGTTACGCAACCCGCGGGGAGCAGTTCTTC
CASSYATRGEQFF
>.|TRBV4-3|14|TRBJ2-2|few
TGCGCCAGCAGCCAAGATACGGGGGCCGGGGAGCTGTTTTTT
CASSQDTGAGELFF
>TRBD1|TRBV13|16|TRBJ1-5|.
TGTGCCAGCAGCTTAGCATCCGGGACAGGGGATCAGCCCCAGCATTTT
CASSLASGTGDQPQHF
>TRBD1|TRBV6-5|14|TRBJ2-1|.
TGTGCCAGCTTTAGGGACAGGGGGTATAATGAGCAGTTCTTC
CASFRDRGYNEQFF
>.|TRBV5-1|13|TRBJ2-3|once
TGCGCCAGCAAGATCGAGAGCACAGATACGCAGTATTTT
CASKIESTDTQYF
>.|TRBV7-8|15|TRBJ2-1|.
TGTGCCAGCAGCTTAGCGCAAGGACTCCGGATGGGGCAGTTCTTC
CASSLAQGLRMGQFF
>.|TRBV29-1|14|TRBJ1-1|.
TGCAGCGTCGCACCGCTCAGGTCGAACACTGAAGCTTTCTTT
CSVAPLRSNTEAFF
>TRBD1|TRBV4-3|16|TRBJ1-5|once
TGCGCCAGCAGCCAAGATCGGAGACAGGGGAATCAGCCCCAGCATTTT
CASSQDRRQGNQPQHF
>TRBD2|TRBV10-1|16|TRBJ2-3|.
TGCGCCAGCAGTGAAGCGGGACTAGGACCCGGTTCTTCGCAGTATTTT
CASSEAGLGPGSSQYF
>.|TRBV19|13|TRBJ1-1|.
TGTGCCAGTAGTGGGCAGGGAGGCGCTGAAGCTTTCTTT
CASSGQGGAEAFF
>.|TRBV5-6|15|TRBJ1-2|once
TGTGCCAGCAGCCTCGACAGATTAGCTAACTATGGCTACACCTTC
CASSLDRLANYGYTF
>.|TRBV18|13|TRBJ1-1|.
TGTGCCAGCTCACCCTCCGGGGGCACTGAAGCTTTCTTT
CASSPSGGTEAFF
>TRBD1|TRBV18|16|TRBJ1-1|.
TGTGCCAGCTCACCTAACAGGGGAGATCTATACACTGAAGCTTTCTTT
CASSPNRGDLYTEAFF
>.|TRBV9|16|TRBJ1-3|once
TGTGCCAGCAGTGATAGTTCAGGCTACTCTGGAAACACCATATATTTT
CASSDSSGYSGNTIYF
>TRBD1|TRBV5-8|15|TRBJ2-5|.
TGTGCCAGCAGCTTGAGGGGACAGGGAACGGAGACCCAGTACTTC
CASSLRGQGTETQYF
>.|TRBV9|15|TRBJ2-3|.
TGTGCCAGCAGCGTACTAGGGGCCTTCACAGATACGCAGTATTTT
CASSVLGAFTDTQYF
>TRBD1|TRBV18|14|TRBJ2-7|.
TGTGCCAGCTCACCCGGGACAGCCACCTACGAGCAGTACTTC
CASSPGTATYEQYF
>TRBD2|TRBV7-6|16|TRBJ2-1|.
TGTGCCAGCAGCTTTGGGACTAGCGATGACTGGGGTGAGCAGTTCTTC
CASSFGTSDDWGEQFF
>TRBD2|TRBV2|15|TRBJ2-5|once
TGTGCCAGCAGTGAGGAGACTAGCGGGCGGGGGGCCCAGTACTTC
CASSEETSGRGAQYF
>.|TRBV7-8|18|TRBJ2-6|.
TGTGCCAGCAGCTTAGACGGCAGAGCGGCCTCTGGGGCCAACGTCCTGACTTTC
CASSLDGRAASGANVLTF
>TRBD1|TRBV15|16|TRBJ2-2|.
TGTGCCACCAGCAGCAGTACCGGGACAGCGAACGGGGAGCTGTTTTTT
CATSSSTGTANGELFF